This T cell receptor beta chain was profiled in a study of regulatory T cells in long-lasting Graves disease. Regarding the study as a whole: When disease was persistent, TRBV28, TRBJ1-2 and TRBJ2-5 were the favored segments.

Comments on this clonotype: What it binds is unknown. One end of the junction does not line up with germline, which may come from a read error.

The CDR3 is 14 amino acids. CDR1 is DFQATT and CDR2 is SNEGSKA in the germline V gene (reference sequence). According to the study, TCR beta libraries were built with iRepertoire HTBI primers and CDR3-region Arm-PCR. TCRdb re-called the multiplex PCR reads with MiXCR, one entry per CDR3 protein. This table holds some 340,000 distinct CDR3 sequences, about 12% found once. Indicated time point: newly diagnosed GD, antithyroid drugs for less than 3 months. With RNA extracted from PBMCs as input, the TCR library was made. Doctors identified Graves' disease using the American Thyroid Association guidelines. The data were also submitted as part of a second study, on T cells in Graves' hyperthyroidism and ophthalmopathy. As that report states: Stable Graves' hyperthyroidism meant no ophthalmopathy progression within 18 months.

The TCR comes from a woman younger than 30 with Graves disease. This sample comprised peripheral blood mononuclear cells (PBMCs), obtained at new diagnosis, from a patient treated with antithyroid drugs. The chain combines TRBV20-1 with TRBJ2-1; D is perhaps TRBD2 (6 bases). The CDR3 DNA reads TGCGGTGCATCGGGGGTCCCTTCCTACAATGAGCAGTTCTTC. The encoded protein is CGASGVPSYNEQFF.